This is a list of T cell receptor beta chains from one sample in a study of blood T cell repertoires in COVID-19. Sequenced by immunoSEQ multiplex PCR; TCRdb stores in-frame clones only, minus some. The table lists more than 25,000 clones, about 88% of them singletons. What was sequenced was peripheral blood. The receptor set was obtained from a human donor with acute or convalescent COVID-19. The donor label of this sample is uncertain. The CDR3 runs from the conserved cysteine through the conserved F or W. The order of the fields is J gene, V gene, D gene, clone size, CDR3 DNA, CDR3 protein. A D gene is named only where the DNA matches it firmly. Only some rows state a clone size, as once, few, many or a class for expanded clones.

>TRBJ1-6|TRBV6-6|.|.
TGTGCCAGCAGTTACCCACAGGGTGTCAATGATTCACCCCTCCACTTT
CASSYPQGVNDSPLHF
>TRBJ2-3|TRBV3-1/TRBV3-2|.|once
TGTGCCAGCAGCCAAGTAAGGGGAGATACGCAGTATTTT
CASSQVRGDTQYF
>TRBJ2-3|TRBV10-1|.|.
TGCGCCAGCAGAGCTCGCGGGATCACAGATACGCAGTATTTT
CASRARGITDTQYF
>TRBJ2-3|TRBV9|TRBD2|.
TGTGCCAGCAGCGGACTAGCGGGCCTCACAGATACGCAGTATTTT
CASSGLAGLTDTQYF
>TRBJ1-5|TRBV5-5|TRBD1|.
TGTGCCAGCAGCTTGCGGTCAGGGGGAAATCAGCCCCAGCATTTT
CASSLRSGGNQPQHF
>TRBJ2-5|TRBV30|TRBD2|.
TGTGCCTGGAGTGATAGGGGCGGGGGGCAAGAGACCCAGTACTTC
CAWSDRGGGQETQYF
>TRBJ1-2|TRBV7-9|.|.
TGTGCCAGCAGCTTAGCCAGGCCCTATGGCTACACCTTC
CASSLARPYGYTF
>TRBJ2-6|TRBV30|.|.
TGTGCCTGGAGTGTACGGTCGGGCTCTGGGGCCAACGTCCTGACTTTC
CAWSVRSGSGANVLTF
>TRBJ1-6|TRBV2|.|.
TGTGCCAGCAGTGTCCAGGGAAACAATTCACCCCTCCACTTT
CASSVQGNNSPLHF
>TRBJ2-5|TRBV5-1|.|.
TGCGCCAGCAGCTTGACAGTAATACAAGAGACCCAGTACTTC
CASSLTVIQETQYF
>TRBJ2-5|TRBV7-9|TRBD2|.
TGTGCCAGCAGCTTAGTGCTAGCGGGAGGGCAAGAGACCCAGTACTTC
CASSLVLAGGQETQYF
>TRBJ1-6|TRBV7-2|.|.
TGTGCCAGCAGCTTAAGGACGGGCGACAGGATTAATTCACCCCTCCACTTT
CASSLRTGDRINSPLHF
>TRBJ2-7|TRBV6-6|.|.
TGTGCCAGCCGAGCATCCGAGCAGTACTTC
CASRASEQYF
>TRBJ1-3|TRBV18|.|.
TGTGCCAGCTCAAAAGACAGCTTCTCTGGAAACACCATATATTTT
CASSKDSFSGNTIYF
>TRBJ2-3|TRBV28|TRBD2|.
TGTGCCAGCAGTTCACCCCGGGGCGGGGGGCGTGATACGCAGTATTTT
CASSSPRGGGRDTQYF
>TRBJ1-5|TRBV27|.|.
TGTGCCAGCAGTCGGGGAGGGGGCAATCAGCCCCAGCATTTT
CASSRGGGNQPQHF
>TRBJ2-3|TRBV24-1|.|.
TGTGCCACCAGTGATCGGCTAGGGGTGGGTACGCAGTATTTT
CATSDRLGVGTQYF
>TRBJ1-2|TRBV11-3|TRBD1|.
TGTGCCAGCAGCTTAGTTAGGACAGGGATCTATGGCTACACCTTC
CASSLVRTGIYGYTF
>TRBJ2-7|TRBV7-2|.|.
TGTGCCAGCAGCTTAGGCCGCGTTTACGAGCAGTACTTC
CASSLGRVYEQYF
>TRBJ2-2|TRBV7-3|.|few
TGTGCCAGCATGGCTTCGGCGGTGTCCGGGGAGCTGTTTTTT
CASMASAVSGELFF
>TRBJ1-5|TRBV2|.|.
TGTGCCAGCCGAGGGGGGGCTAGGCCCCAGCATTTT
CASRGGARPQHF
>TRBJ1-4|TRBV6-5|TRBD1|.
TGTGCCAGCAGACCGACAGGGGGCAAAGAAAAACTGTTTTTT
CASRPTGGKEKLFF
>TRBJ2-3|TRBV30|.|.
TGTGCCTGGAGTGTACAGGGTATTGGTGCAGATACGCAGTATTTT
CAWSVQGIGADTQYF
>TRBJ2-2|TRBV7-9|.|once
TGTGCCAGCAGCTTACCTGACAGGATGAACACCGGGGAGCTGTTTTTT
CASSLPDRMNTGELFF
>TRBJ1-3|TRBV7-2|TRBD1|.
TGTGCCAGCAGCTTCGGACAGGGAGCGAGGTCTGGAAACACCATATATTTT
CASSFGQGARSGNTIYF
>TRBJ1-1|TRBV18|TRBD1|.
TGTGCCAGCTCCGGACAGGGGAGGACTGAAGCTTTCTTT
CASSGQGRTEAFF
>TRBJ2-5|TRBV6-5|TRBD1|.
TGTGCCAGCAGCAGGGACAGGGGGCGGGAGACCCAGTACTTC
CASSRDRGRETQYF
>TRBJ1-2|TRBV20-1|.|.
TGCAGTGCCCGGGTGGCGGGCTACACCTTC
CSARVAGYTF
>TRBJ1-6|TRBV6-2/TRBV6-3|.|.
TGTGCCAGCAGTAGCGGGGCTCTGAATTCACCCCTCCACTTT
CASSSGALNSPLHF
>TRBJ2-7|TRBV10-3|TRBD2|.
TGTGCCATCAGCCGAGGGACTAGCGGGAGTCAGGAGCAGTACTTC
CAISRGTSGSQEQYF
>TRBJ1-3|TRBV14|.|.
TGTGCCAGCAGCCAATCCCACAGGGTATCTGGAAACACCATATATTTT
CASSQSHRVSGNTIYF
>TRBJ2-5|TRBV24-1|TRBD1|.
TGTGCCACCAGTGATTGGACAGGGACGGGAGAGACCCAGTACTTC
CATSDWTGTGETQYF
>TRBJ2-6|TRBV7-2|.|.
TGTGCCAGCAGCTCAGGTTCTGGGGCCAACGTCCTGACTTTC
CASSSGSGANVLTF
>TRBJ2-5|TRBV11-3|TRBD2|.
TGTGCCAGCAGCCGTCTAGCGGGAGTAACCCAGTACTTC
CASSRLAGVTQYF